The 14 T cell receptor beta chains below all came from one sample that was sequenced in a study of T cell responses to AZD1222 COVID-19 vaccine. Produced via immunoSEQ multiplex PCR; TCRdb's table is partial and in-frame only. Of about 93,000 clones listed, roughly 86% are singletons. The source was peripheral blood, collected on day 0 of MenACWY control vaccination. The receptors derive from an adult in good health.

In its sample, this clone was seen a few times. The rearrangement uses TRBV7-8 and TRBJ2-7; D is unclear. The CDR3 runs to 16 residues. Germline lookup yields CDR1 SGHVS and CDR2 FQNEAQ. V was shortened by 3 bases and J by 3 bases, with 18 bases between the two germline ends. CDR3 nucleotides: TGTGCCAGCAGCTTGGATTTCGTGTCGTCGGGCTACGAGCAGTACTTC. Protein product: CASSLDFVSSGYEQYF.

This chain links TRBV4-1 with TRBJ2-5; D may be TRBD1 (6 bases). The germline V and J ends were trimmed by 2 bases and 2 bases, with 18 bases remaining between them. CDR1 is MGHRA and CDR2 is YSYEKL in the germline V gene. The CDR3 is made up of 17 amino acids. CDR3 protein: CASSQPIQGRGQETQYF. The CDR3 nucleotides read TGCGCCAGCAGCCAACCTATACAGGGTAGGGGGCAAGAGACCCAGTACTTC.

This chain uses TRBV6-2 or TRBV6-3 with TRBJ1-2; 7 positions agree with TRBD1. The CDR3 covers 13 residues. With 5 bases clipped from V and 4 bases from J, the junction kept 4 bases outside the gene matches. Germline V gene sequence: CDR1 MNHEY, CDR2 SVGEGT. The DNA of the CDR3 is TGTGCCAGCAGTCCAGGGGGTTTCTATGGCTACACCTTC. Translated, it gives CASSPGGFYGYTF.

The chain combines TRBV21-1 with TRBJ1-5. TRBV21-1 is recorded as a pseudogene. This CDR3 is 11 amino acids long. In nucleotides, the CDR3 is TGTGCCATCGATAGCAATCAGCCCCAGCATTTT. Protein product: CAIDSNQPQHF.

The chain is built from TRBV18 and TRBJ1-5; 7 bases are a match to TRBD1. Germline V gene data show CDR1 as KGHSH and CDR2 as LQKENI. J gave up 0 bases and V 6 bases, and 2 bases lay outside the gene matches. This CDR3 has 14 residues. The CDR3 loop reads CASSGTDSNQPQHF. CDR3 nucleotides: TGTGCCAGCTCCGGGACAGATAGCAATCAGCCCCAGCATTTT.

This chain uses TRBV4-1 with TRBJ1-1; D perhaps matches TRBD1 (6 bases). The CDR3 is 14 amino acids. Germline loops: CDR1 MGHRA, CDR2 YSYEKL. Trimming left V 4 bases short and J 0 bases short, with 9 bases between. The CDR3 region is CASSLRGLNTEAFF. The CDR3 DNA is TGCGCCAGCAGCCTCAGGGGACTGAACACTGAAGCTTTCTTT.

This clone was recorded only once. The J gene is TRBJ2-7, the V gene TRBV4-3; TRBD2 is a possible D gene (5 bases). V was trimmed by 1 base and J by 9 bases, leaving 16 bases between them. The CDR3 is made up of 14 amino acids. Per germline, CDR1 LGHNA and CDR2 YSLEER. The CDR3 reads CASSQATGAATQYF. CDR3 bases: TGCGCCAGCAGCCAAGCTACCGGAGCGGCAACGCAGTACTTC.

The rearrangement uses TRBV21-1 and TRBJ1-2. TRBV21-1 is marked as a pseudogene. This CDR3 has 14 residues. The CDR3 protein is CANSETGSNYGYTF. The CDR3 nucleotides are TGTGCCAACTCAGAGACCGGGAGCAACTATGGCTACACCTTC.

In this sample, this clone turned up a few times. V is TRBV28 and J is TRBJ2-1; the match to TRBD2 covers 13 bases. J gave up 9 bases and V 2 bases, and 13 bases lay outside the gene matches. The length of the CDR3 is 18 residues. CDR1 and CDR2 (germline): MDHEN, SYDVKM. The CDR3 DNA is TGTGCCAGCAGTTTACGCCTAACTAGCGGGGGGGCATTGCGTGAGCAGTTCTTC. Amino acids: CASSLRLTSGGALREQFF.

The rearrangement uses TRBV4-1 and TRBJ2-5, with 7 nucleotides matching TRBD1. J lost 2 bases, V lost 1 base, and 4 bases had no gene match. Per germline, CDR1 MGHRA and CDR2 YSYEKL. This CDR3 contains 15 residues. The CDR3 bases are TGCGCCAGCAGCCAAGCGGGGACAGCACAAGAGACCCAGTACTTC. This codes for CASSQAGTAQETQYF.

This clone has a single count. The rearrangement uses TRBV5-1 and TRBJ2-7, with D tentatively TRBD1 (5 bases). The CDR3 covers 15 residues. Per germline, CDR1 SGHRS and CDR2 YFSETQ. The V end lost 0 bases, the J end lost 4 bases, and 14 bases lay between the germline ends. This CDR3 reads CASSLGAGSGYEQYF. In DNA, the CDR3 is TGCGCCAGCAGCTTGGGGGCAGGGTCGGGTTACGAGCAGTACTTC. The full variable domain, in which reference TRBV5-1 and TRBJ2-7 provide the parts outside the CDR3, is KAGVTQTPRYLIKTRGQQVTLSCSPISGHRSVSWYQQTPGQGLQFLFEYFSETQRNKGNFPGRFSGRQFSNSRSEMNVSTLELGDSALYLCASSLGAGSGYEQYFGPGTRLTVT.

V is TRBV19 and J is TRBJ2-2, with 8 nucleotides matching TRBD2. Germline CDR1 reads LNHDA; CDR2 reads SQIVND (reference sequence). The V and J ends lost 2 bases and 1 base, in that order; junction bases with no gene match: 0. CDR3 length: 15 residues. As DNA, the CDR3 is TGTGCCAGTAGTATAACTAGCGGGAACACCGGGGAGCTGTTTTTT. This gives the protein CASSITSGNTGELFF.

This chain links TRBV10-3 with TRBJ2-7, with D perhaps matching TRBD2 (5 bases). V lost 2 bases and J 4 bases, leaving 9 bases between the germline ends. There are 13 residues in the CDR3. Germline CDR1 reads ENHRY; CDR2 reads SYGVKD. The CDR3 nucleotides read TGTGCCATCAGTGAGGACGGGGAATACGAGCAGTACTTC. It is translated as CAISEDGEYEQYF.

The chain joins TRBV27 to TRBJ1-2, with no clear D. The CDR3 extends over 13 amino acids. Per germline, CDR1 MNHEY and CDR2 SMNVEV (reference sequence). V was shortened by 2 bases and J by 0 bases, with 4 bases between the two germline ends. CDR3 nucleotide sequence: TGTGCCAGCAGTTTAAATTCTAACTATGGCTACACCTTC. Its protein is CASSLNSNYGYTF.